A selection of T cell receptor beta chains follows, all from one sample in a study of blood T cell repertoires in COVID-19. The protocol was immunoSEQ multiplex PCR, while the TCRdb copy is restricted to in-frame clones and leaves out a portion. The sample records 150,000 to 200,000 clones, 90% being singletons. The sequenced sample consisted of peripheral blood. These receptors all stem from a man between 60 and 70 years old with active or convalescent COVID-19. The CDR3 runs from the conserved cysteine through the conserved F or W. D genes are given only for firm matches. Expanded clones get a size class; other rows say once, few or many, or leave the size out.

V gene	J gene	clone size	D gene	CDR3 protein	CDR3 DNA
TRBV7-9	TRBJ1-1	-	-	CASSLVGSMNTEAFF	TGTGCCAGCAGCTTAGTGGGTAGCATGAACACTGAAGCTTTCTTT
TRBV10-1	TRBJ2-3	-	TRBD2	CASSELSRGGTSDTQYF	TGCGCCAGCAGTGAGTTGAGTCGGGGGGGCACTTCAGATACGCAGTATTTT
TRBV19	TRBJ2-3	-	-	CASSIAYTDTQYF	TGTGCCAGTAGTATAGCGTACACAGATACGCAGTATTTT
TRBV10-1	TRBJ1-5	few	-	CASNGRRENQPQHF	TGCGCCAGCAACGGAAGAAGGGAGAATCAGCCCCAGCATTTT
TRBV5-4	TRBJ1-1	few	-	CASSLRQGWSTEAFF	TGTGCCAGCAGCTTGCGGCAGGGATGGAGCACTGAAGCTTTCTTT
TRBV6-2/TRBV6-3	TRBJ2-1	-	-	CASSYSTAAYYNEQFF	TGTGCCAGCAGTTACTCGACAGCTGCCTATTACAATGAGCAGTTCTTC
TRBV2	TRBJ1-5	-	TRBD1	CASRTGGLWYQPQHF	TGTGCCAGCAGGACAGGGGGTCTTTGGTATCAGCCCCAGCATTTT
TRBV5-4	TRBJ2-7	-	TRBD2	CASSSPLAGAYEQYF	TGTGCCAGCAGCTCGCCACTAGCGGGGGCCTACGAGCAGTACTTC
TRBV11-2	TRBJ2-3	-	-	CASSPGTDTDTQYF	TGTGCCAGCAGCCCCGGGACTGACACAGATACGCAGTATTTT
TRBV5-4	TRBJ1-1	-	-	CASSLGAGRNTEAFF	TGTGCCAGCAGCTTGGGCGCAGGCCGGAACACTGAAGCTTTCTTT
TRBV9	TRBJ2-6	once	-	CASSLTGSSGANVLTF	TGTGCCAGCAGTTTAACAGGGAGCTCTGGGGCCAACGTCCTGACTTTC
TRBV4-1	TRBJ1-5	-	-	CASSQHGGGNQPQHF	TGCGCCAGCAGCCAACATGGAGGAGGGAATCAGCCCCAGCATTTT
TRBV24-1	TRBJ2-1	few	TRBD2	CATSDSLAGGPNEQFF	TGTGCCACCAGTGATTCATTAGCGGGGGGGCCTAATGAGCAGTTCTTC
TRBV6-1	TRBJ1-3	-	-	CASSETTGSGNTIYF	TGTGCCAGCAGTGAGACTACAGGGTCTGGAAACACCATATATTTT
TRBV28	TRBJ1-1	-	-	CASRVQGMRTEAFF	TGTGCCAGCAGAGTTCAGGGGATGAGGACTGAAGCTTTCTTT
TRBV5-1	TRBJ2-7	-	TRBD2	CASSGGLAGERSYEQYF	TGCGCCAGCAGCGGGGGACTAGCGGGAGAAAGGAGCTACGAGCAGTACTTC
TRBV18	TRBJ2-7	-	-	CASSPADSSYEQYF	TGTGCCAGCTCCCCCGCCGACAGCTCCTACGAGCAGTACTTC
TRBV2	TRBJ1-6	few	TRBD1	CASRPTGLHSPLHF	TGTGCCAGCAGGCCGACAGGGCTACATTCACCCCTCCACTTT
TRBV10-2	TRBJ2-7	-	TRBD1	CASSSGQGGEQYF	TGCGCCAGCAGTTCAGGACAGGGGGGGGAGCAGTACTTC
TRBV7-9	TRBJ2-5	-	TRBD1	CASTKTGQVETQYF	TGTGCCAGCACCAAAACGGGACAGGTCGAGACCCAGTACTTC
TRBV2	TRBJ1-1	-	TRBD1	CASSGDRGGMNTEAFF	TGTGCCAGCAGTGGGGACAGGGGTGGGATGAACACTGAAGCTTTCTTT
TRBV5-1	TRBJ1-1	once	-	CASSLGVRGFDTEAFF	TGCGCCAGCAGCTTGGGGGTTAGGGGGTTCGACACTGAAGCTTTCTTT
TRBV10-3	TRBJ1-1	-	-	CAITPNRESTEAFF	TGTGCCATCACCCCAAACAGGGAAAGCACTGAAGCTTTCTTT
TRBV29-1	TRBJ1-2	-	-	CSVIQGTSYGYTF	TGCAGCGTTATCCAGGGAACGAGCTATGGCTACACCTTC
TRBV4-1	TRBJ2-7	-	-	CASSPVEGAGILYEQYF	TGCGCCAGCAGCCCCGTGGAGGGGGCCGGGATATTATACGAGCAGTACTTC